This T cell receptor beta chain originates from a study of T cell repertoires in cytomegalovirus infection. Overall study results and limits: The cumulative frequency of public TCR beta families identified carriers of CMV plus the relevant HLA. The response measured ex vivo was dominated by TCR beta clonotypes (HLA-C-restricted and CMV-specific).

Note on this clonotype: The antigen remains undetermined. One end of the junction does not line up with germline, which may come from a read error.

Using its own MiXCR run on the reads, TCRdb lists one record per CDR3 protein. The table records about 920,000 distinct CDR3 sequences, 31% of them present only once. Specimen: cultured CD8+ T cells from PBMCs, collected from culture after CMV antigen stimulation. The clonotype originates from a human donor in good health (CMV status not recorded). Some clones in this sample may be carry-over from other donors' samples.

CDR3 sequence reads: CASSVAGTGKDAEAFF. CDR3 nucleotides: TGTGCCAGCAGCGTAGCCGGGACAGGGAAAGATGCTGAAGCTTTCTTT. V gene TRBV7-9 combines with J gene TRBJ1-1; TRBD1 aligns across 9 bases. This CDR3 comprises 16 residues. Germline-derived CDR1 and CDR2 are SEHNR and FQNEAQ (reference sequence).